Listed below are T cell receptor beta chains from one sample, sequenced in a study of Graves' ophthalmopathy and Graves' hyperthyroidism. TCRdb ran MiXCR on the multiplex PCR reads and lists one entry per CDR3 protein. The table lists almost 750,000 distinct CDR3 sequences, approximately 40% of them singletons, with 44% in the top ten. Material for sequencing was peripheral blood. The source is an adult man with Graves' ophthalmopathy. The conserved cysteine and the conserved F or W are not part of the CDR3 here. The order of the fields is V gene, clone size, J gene, CDR3 protein. Size is omitted from some rows. Given values are once, few, many or a class for expanded clones.

TRBV15	NA	TRBJ2-5	ATSSLGGRETQY
TRBV7-2	many	TRBJ2-5	ASSHSGYQETQY
TRBV11-2	few	TRBJ2-5	ASSRSMETQY
TRBV19	NA	TRBJ1-1	ASSKLLSGSNTEAF
TRBV25-1	NA	TRBJ2-3	ASSVGPDTQY
TRBV2	many	TRBJ2-2	ASSAYGLAEDTGELF
TRBV10-3	NA	TRBJ1-1	ASSYTQGTEAF
TRBV10-3	few	TRBJ2-1	AISDLRHPEQF
TRBV2	NA	TRBJ2-7	ASRVMGLAGDEQY
TRBV6-5	few	TRBJ2-6	ASSNLGGAGANVLT
TRBV2	NA	TRBJ2-5	ASSPSSQQQETQY
TRBV25-1	NA	TRBJ1-6	ASSAQPGQANSPLH
TRBV7-9	NA	TRBJ2-5	ASSLGQGLSETQY
TRBV7-8	many	TRBJ1-5	ASRGEYSNQPQH
TRBV7-2	NA	TRBJ1-1	ASSGCTGETEAF
TRBV7-2	few	TRBJ2-7	ASSQMARATEQY
TRBV12-3/TRBV12-4	few	TRBJ1-6	ASSWPGGSGSPLH
TRBV20-1	NA	TRBJ2-7	SARKGQGTYEQY